Each of the 9 T cell receptor beta chains below was sequenced from the same sample in a study of cytomegalovirus exposure and HLA in healthy donors. Amplification used 60 Vbeta primers and 13 Jbeta primers. Here immunoSEQ multiplex PCR was the method, and the copy in TCRdb shows in-frame clones only, minus some. The table has 120,000 or so clones, roughly 82% seen once. The sequencing input was PBMCs. These receptors originate from a human donor in good health.

The chain couples TRBV14 to TRBJ1-1, with 8 bases identical to TRBD1. Germline-derived CDR1 and CDR2 are SGHDN and FVKESK. With V trimmed by 4 bases and J by 1 base, 5 bases remained unmatched. The CDR3 runs 15 residues. CDR3 residues: CASSRQGQANTEAFF. The CDR3 DNA sequence: TGTGCCAGCAGCCGCCAGGGACAGGCGAACACTGAAGCTTTCTTT.

The V and J genes are TRBV2 and TRBJ2-1; 15 bases fit TRBD2. The CDR3 length is 16 residues. The ends lost 7 bases at V and 3 bases at J; junction bases unmatched: 4. Germline CDR1 reads SNHLY; CDR2 reads FYNNEI. CDR3 amino acids: CASTGTSGRHYNEQFF. CDR3 DNA: TGTGCCAGCACCGGGACTAGCGGGAGGCACTACAATGAGCAGTTCTTC.

The V and J genes are TRBV6-6 and TRBJ1-1, with D hard to call. V dropped 4 bases and J dropped 0 bases, with 6 bases sitting between them. Germline loops: CDR1 MNHNY, CDR2 SVGAGI (reference sequence). This CDR3 comprises 13 residues. DNA for the CDR3: TGTGCCAGCAGTTCTATGATGAACACTGAAGCTTTCTTT. Encoded protein: CASSSMMNTEAFF.

V and J are TRBV10-1 and TRBJ2-2, with D possibly matching TRBD1 (7 bases). V dropped 5 bases and J dropped 7 bases, with 11 bases sitting between them. CDR1 is WNHNN, CDR2 SYGVQD, per germline (reference sequence). The CDR3 is 13 residues long. The CDR3 DNA reads as TGCGCCAGCAGTCAGGGGGGAAACGGGGAGCTGTTTTTT. It codes for CASSQGGNGELFF.

The rearrangement joins TRBV9 to TRBJ2-5; weak D call: TRBD2 (7 bases). This CDR3 is built from 16 residues. Germline-derived CDR1 and CDR2 are SGDLS and YYNGEE. The V gene lost 0 bases and the J gene lost 5 bases, with 17 bases spanning the gap. CDR3 amino acids: CASSVGHGGTWETQYF. For the CDR3, the DNA is TGTGCCAGCAGCGTAGGCCACGGGGGGACATGGGAGACCCAGTACTTC.

The rearrangement links TRBV11-2 to TRBJ2-7, with 7 bases aligning to TRBD1. The CDR3 has 13 amino acids. The V gene's germline CDR1 is SGHAT and CDR2 FQNNGV. Trimming cost V 3 bases and J 3 bases; bases outside gene matches: 2. The CDR3 here is CASSFSGGYEQYF. The CDR3 DNA sequence: TGTGCCAGCAGCTTCTCAGGGGGCTACGAGCAGTACTTC.

CDR3 in DNA: TGTGCCAGCAGTGCGGGACAGGGGGCCTACGAGCAGTACTTC. Translated, it gives CASSAGQGAYEQYF. V usage is TRBV28 and J usage is TRBJ2-7, with 11 positions matching TRBD1. Per germline, CDR1 MDHEN and CDR2 SYDVKM. V was pared by 5 bases and J by 2 bases, with 2 bases of the junction left unmatched. The CDR3 extends over 14 amino acids.

This clone showed up just once. This chain connects TRBV7-9 to TRBJ2-7, with D unresolved. This CDR3 has 12 amino acids. V was cut by 5 bases and J by 6 bases, with 11 bases left in between. Germline V gene data show CDR1 as SEHNR and CDR2 as FQNEAQ (reference sequence). The CDR3 loop is CASSRLSGEQYF. The CDR3 DNA sequence: TGTGCCAGCAGCCGCCTCTCGGGCGAGCAGTACTTC.

V gene TRBV6-1 combines with J gene TRBJ1-4, with 7 nucleotides matching TRBD1. V was pared by 6 bases and J by 10 bases, with 11 bases of the junction left unmatched. The CDR3 is 14 residues long. Germline V gene sequence: CDR1 MNHNS, CDR2 SASEGT. Here the CDR3 reads CASSLEPTGVKLFF. CDR3 nucleotide sequence: TGTGCCAGCAGCCTCGAACCTACAGGGGTAAAACTGTTTTTT.